Included here is one TCR beta chain sequence, with context. CDR1 and CDR2 from the germline V gene are LNHNV and YYDKDF (reference sequence). The CDR3 is 15 residues long. V lost 5 bases to trimming and J lost 0 bases, with 13 bases between them. The sample comes from a study of identical twins. TCRdb recomputed calls from the 5' RACE reads with MiXCR, one row per CDR3 protein. This repertoire shows 750,000 to 950,000 distinct CDR3 sequences, 12% found once; its top ten account for roughly 1.6%. These data also featured in a second study, about yellow fever vaccine responses in identical twins.

The sample consisted of PBMCs. The sequence came from a woman aged 18 to 35 in good health. This sequence joins TRBV15 and TRBJ1-1; TRBD1 is a possible D gene (5 bases). CDR3 in DNA: TGTGCCACCAGCCCGGCGGACAAGATGAACACTGAAGCTTTCTTT. It codes for CATSPADKMNTEAFF.